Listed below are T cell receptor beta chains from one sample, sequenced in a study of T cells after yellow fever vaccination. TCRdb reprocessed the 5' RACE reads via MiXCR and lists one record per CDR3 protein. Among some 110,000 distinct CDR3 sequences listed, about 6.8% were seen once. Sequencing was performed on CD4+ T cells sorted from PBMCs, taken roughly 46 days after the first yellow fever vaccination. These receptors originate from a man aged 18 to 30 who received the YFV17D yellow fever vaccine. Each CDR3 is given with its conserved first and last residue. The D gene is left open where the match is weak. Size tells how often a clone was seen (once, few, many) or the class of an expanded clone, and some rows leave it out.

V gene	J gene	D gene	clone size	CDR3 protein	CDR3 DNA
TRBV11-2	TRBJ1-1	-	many	CASSRTGPNTEAFF	TGTGCCAGCAGTCGTACCGGCCCCAACACTGAAGCTTTCTTT
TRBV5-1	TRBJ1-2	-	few	CASSLQSGASYGYTF	TGCGCCAGCAGCTTGCAATCGGGCGCGAGCTATGGCTACACCTTC
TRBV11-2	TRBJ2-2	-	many	CASSLIMGDYTGELFF	TGTGCCAGCAGCTTAATCATGGGGGATTACACCGGGGAGCTGTTTTTT
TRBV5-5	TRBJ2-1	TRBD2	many	CASSPAGGVSVNEQFF	TGTGCCAGCAGCCCGGCGGGGGGGGTCTCTGTCAATGAGCAGTTCTTC
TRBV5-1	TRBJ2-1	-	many	CASSLIGQGQGNEQFF	TGCGCCAGCAGCTTGATCGGGCAGGGTCAAGGGAATGAGCAGTTCTTC
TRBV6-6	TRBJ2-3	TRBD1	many	CASRSDRGRTDTQYF	TGTGCCAGCAGATCGGACAGGGGTAGGACAGATACGCAGTATTTT
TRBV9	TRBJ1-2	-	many	CASSLRAGRDGYTF	TGTGCCAGCAGCTTGAGGGCAGGGAGGGATGGCTACACCTTC
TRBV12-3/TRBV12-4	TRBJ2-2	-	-	CAKSRFRPSGELFF	TGTGCCAAGAGCAGATTTAGGCCCTCCGGGGAGCTGTTTTTT
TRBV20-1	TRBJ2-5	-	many	CSARDRLWETQYF	TGCAGTGCTAGAGATCGGCTTTGGGAGACCCAGTACTTC
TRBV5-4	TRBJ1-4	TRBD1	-	CASSSDLNRGKLFF	TGTGCCAGCAGCTCCGACCTAAACAGGGGAAAACTGTTTTTT
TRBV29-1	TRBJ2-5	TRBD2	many	CSGLAGLQETQYF	TGCAGCGGACTAGCGGGACTCCAAGAGACCCAGTACTTC
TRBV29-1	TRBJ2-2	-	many	CSGGQPNTGELFF	TGCAGCGGAGGACAGCCGAACACCGGGGAGCTGTTTTTT
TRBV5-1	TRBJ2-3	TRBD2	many	CASSLLAGGLTDTQYF	TGCGCCAGCAGCTTACTAGCGGGGGGCCTCACAGATACGCAGTATTTT
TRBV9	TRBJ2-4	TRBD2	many	CASSGGLAGDKNIQYF	TGTGCCAGCAGCGGTGGACTAGCGGGGGACAAAAACATTCAGTACTTC
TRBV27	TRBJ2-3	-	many	CASSPSIASTDTQYF	TGTGCCAGCAGTCCCTCGATCGCCTCCACAGATACGCAGTATTTT
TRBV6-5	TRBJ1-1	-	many	CASSLVRSNTEAFF	TGTGCCAGCAGTCTAGTGAGGTCGAACACTGAAGCTTTCTTT
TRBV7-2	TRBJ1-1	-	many	CASSLGGTSGGAFF	TGTGCCAGCAGCTTAGGGGGGACATCGGGTGGGGCTTTCTTT
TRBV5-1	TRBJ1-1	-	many	CASSLLPMNTEAFF	TGCGCCAGCAGCTTGCTCCCAATGAACACTGAAGCTTTCTTT
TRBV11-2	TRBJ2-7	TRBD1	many	CASSLLDRPLWGQYF	TGTGCCAGCAGCTTATTGGACAGGCCATTATGGGGGCAGTACTTC
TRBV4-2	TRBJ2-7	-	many	CASSLERGSGVSF	TGTGCCAGCAGCTTAGAGAGAGGATCAGGGGTTTCTTTC
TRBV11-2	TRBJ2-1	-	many	CASSLVGTGFAYNEQFF	TGTGCCAGCAGCTTAGTGGGCACGGGGTTCGCCTACAATGAGCAGTTCTTC
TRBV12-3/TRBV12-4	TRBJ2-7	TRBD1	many	CASRPNRQGVGDYEQYF	TGTGCCAGCAGGCCTAACCGACAGGGTGTAGGGGACTACGAGCAGTACTTC
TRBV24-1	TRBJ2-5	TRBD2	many	CATSDGGTSGGWETQYF	TGTGCCACCAGTGATGGGGGGACTAGCGGGGGATGGGAGACCCAGTACTTC
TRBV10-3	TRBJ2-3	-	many	CAISESSRGMQYF	TGTGCCATCAGTGAGTCCAGTAGGGGGATGCAGTATTTT
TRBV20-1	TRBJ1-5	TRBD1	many	CSAIGQASNQPQHF	TGCAGTGCTATTGGACAGGCCAGTAATCAGCCCCAGCATTTT
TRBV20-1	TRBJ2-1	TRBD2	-	CSAPSYSGGASYNEQFF	TGCAGTGCTCCCTCTTATAGCGGGGGGGCCTCCTACAATGAGCAGTTCTTC
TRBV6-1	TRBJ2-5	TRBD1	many	CASRKDRERGETQYF	TGTGCCAGCAGGAAAGACAGGGAACGCGGAGAGACCCAGTACTTC
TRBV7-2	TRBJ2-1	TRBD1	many	CASYPPGQGLVKQFF	TGTGCCAGCTATCCCCCGGGACAGGGGCTCGTTAAGCAGTTCTTC
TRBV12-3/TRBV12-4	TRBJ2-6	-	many	CASSPASSGANVLTF	TGTGCCAGCAGTCCCGCGTCATCTGGGGCCAACGTCCTGACTTTC
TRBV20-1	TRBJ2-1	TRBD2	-	CSASLPGGAPNEQFF	TGCAGTGCTAGCCTACCGGGAGGGGCTCCTAATGAGCAGTTCTTC
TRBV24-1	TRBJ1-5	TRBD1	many	CATSGTGVGNQPQHF	TGTGCCACCAGTGGGACAGGCGTCGGCAATCAGCCCCAGCATTTT
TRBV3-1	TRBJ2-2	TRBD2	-	CASSLTSGGTGELFF	TGTGCCAGCAGCCTCACTAGCGGGGGGACCGGGGAGCTGTTTTTT
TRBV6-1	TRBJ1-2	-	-	CASSNTGLGGYTF	TGTGCCAGCAGTAATACAGGGTTGGGTGGCTACACCTTC
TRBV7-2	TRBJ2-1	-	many	CASTPRGGSQGGYEQFF	TGTGCCAGCACCCCCCGGGGCGGGTCACAGGGCGGTTATGAGCAGTTCTTC
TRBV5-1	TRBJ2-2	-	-	CASSLVSTGELFF	TGCGCCAGCAGCTTGGTGTCCACCGGGGAACTGTTTTTT
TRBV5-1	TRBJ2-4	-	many	CASSISDKNIQYF	TGCGCCAGCAGCATTTCGGACAAAAACATTCAGTACTTC
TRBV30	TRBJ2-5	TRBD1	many	CAWSGTGKETQYF	TGTGCCTGGAGCGGGACAGGGAAAGAGACCCAGTACTTC
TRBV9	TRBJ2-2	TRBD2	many	CASSPRLAGGTNTGELFF	TGTGCCAGCAGCCCCCGACTAGCGGGGGGAACGAACACCGGGGAGCTGTTTTTT
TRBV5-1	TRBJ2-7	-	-	CASSSRPNYEQYF	TGTGCCAGCAGCTCCAGGCCCAACTACGAGCAGTACTTC
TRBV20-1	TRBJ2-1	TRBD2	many	CSARPSGRYNEQFF	TGCAGTGCTAGGCCTAGCGGGAGATATAATGAGCAGTTCTTC
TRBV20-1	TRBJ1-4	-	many	CSAARRGGEKLFF	TGCAGTGCTGCTAGGCGGGGGGGTGAAAAACTGTTTTTT
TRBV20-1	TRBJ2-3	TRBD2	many	CSAPTGGLAVADTQYF	TGCAGTGCCCCTACCGGCGGACTAGCGGTCGCAGATACGCAGTATTTT
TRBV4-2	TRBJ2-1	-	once	CASSQVAATPYNEQFF	TGTGCCAGCAGCCAGGTGGCCGCCACCCCCTACAATGAGCAGTTCTTC